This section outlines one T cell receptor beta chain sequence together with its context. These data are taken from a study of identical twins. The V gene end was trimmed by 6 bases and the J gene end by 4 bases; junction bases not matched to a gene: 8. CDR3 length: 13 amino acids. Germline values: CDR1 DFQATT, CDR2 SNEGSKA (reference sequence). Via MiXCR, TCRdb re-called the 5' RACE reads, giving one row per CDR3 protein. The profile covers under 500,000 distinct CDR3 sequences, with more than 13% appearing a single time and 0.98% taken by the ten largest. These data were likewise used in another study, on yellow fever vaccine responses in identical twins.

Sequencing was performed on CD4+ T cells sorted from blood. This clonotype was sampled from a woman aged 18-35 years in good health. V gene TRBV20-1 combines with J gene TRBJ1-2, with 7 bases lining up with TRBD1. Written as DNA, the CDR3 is TGCAGTGCCGAGGACAGGCGACTCTATGGCTACACCTTC. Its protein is CSAEDRRLYGYTF.